Each of the 26 T cell receptor beta chains below was sequenced from the same sample in a study of T cell responses to AZD1222 COVID-19 vaccine. Clones were read by immunoSEQ multiplex PCR, and TCRdb kept only the in-frame ones, dropping some. The sample records under 200,000 clones, roughly nine tenths being singletons. Sequencing used peripheral blood, obtained on day 0 of AZD1222 vaccination. The receptors stem from an adult in good health.

J is TRBJ1-6 and V is TRBV27, with TRBD1 as a possible D gene (6 bases). Germline assignment: CDR1 MNHEY and CDR2 SMNVEV (reference sequence). This CDR3 is built from 15 residues. The V end lost 0 bases, the J end lost 7 bases, and 10 bases lay between the germline ends. DNA of the CDR3: TGTGCCAGCAGTTTATCGAGCAGGGGCAATTCACCCCTCCACTTT. This sequence encodes CASSLSSRGNSPLHF.

This clone was observed a handful of times. The V and J genes are TRBV19 and TRBJ2-1; 10 bases line up with TRBD2. The CDR3 has 15 amino acids. V lost 4 bases, J lost 5 bases, and 5 bases stayed unmatched. The germline V gene encodes CDR1 LNHDA and CDR2 SQIVND (reference sequence). CDR3: CASSTIAGGHNEQFF. The CDR3 nucleotides are TGTGCCAGTAGTACTATAGCGGGGGGCCACAATGAGCAGTTCTTC.

V and J are TRBV7-9 and TRBJ1-1, with D uncertain. The germline V and J ends were trimmed by 8 bases and 2 bases, with 12 bases remaining between them. This CDR3 comprises 13 residues. CDR1 is SEHNR, CDR2 FQNEAQ, per germline (reference sequence). Here the CDR3 reads CASQTASNTEAFF. DNA of the CDR3: TGTGCCAGCCAGACGGCCAGTAACACTGAAGCTTTCTTT.

The V gene is TRBV10-3, the J gene TRBJ2-7; D tentatively fits TRBD1 or TRBD2 (5 bases each). With 10 bases removed from V and 5 bases from J, the gap between germline ends came to 21 bases. Germline values: CDR1 ENHRY, CDR2 SYGVKD. The CDR3 has 14 amino acids. For the CDR3, the DNA is TGTGCCAGTACCCCCGAGGGGCTCCTCCACGAGCAGTACTTC. Translated: CASTPEGLLHEQYF.

This clone showed up just once. The rearrangement links TRBV3-1 (or the pseudogene TRBV3-2) to TRBJ1-2; D possibly corresponds to TRBD1 (5 bases). V was shortened by 3 bases and J by 10 bases, with 12 bases between the two germline ends. Looked up from germline, CDR1 is LGHDT and CDR2 is YNNKEL (reference sequence). CDR3 length equals 12 residues. As DNA, the CDR3 is TGTGCCAGCAGCCATAAAGGGGATCACTACACCTTC. Its translation: CASSHKGDHYTF.

CDR3 sequence reads: CASSPGPANGYTF. DNA of the CDR3: TGTGCCAGCAGCCCGGGCCCCGCGAATGGCTACACCTTC. This rearrangement joins TRBV6-5 to TRBJ1-2; D is unresolved. CDR3 size: 13 residues. Germline V gene lookup returns CDR1 MNHEY and CDR2 SVGAGI. Trimming removed 6 bases at V and 6 bases at J, with 14 bases between.

The rearrangement links TRBV2 to TRBJ1-4, with 9 nucleotides matching TRBD1. The ends lost 9 bases at V and 4 bases at J; junction bases unmatched: 3. This CDR3 region has 13 residues. Per germline, CDR1 SNHLY and CDR2 FYNNEI. CDR3 loop: CARSGQGNEKLFF. The DNA for the CDR3 is TGTGCCAGGTCGGGACAGGGTAATGAAAAACTGTTTTTT.

The V and J genes are TRBV15 and TRBJ2-5, with D possibly being TRBD1 or TRBD2 (6 bases each). In germline, CDR1 is LNHNV, CDR2 YYDKDF (reference sequence). V lost 3 bases and J lost 4, with 15 bases in between. The CDR3 totals 15 residues. As DNA, the CDR3 is TGTGCCACCAGCAGTCACCAACAGGGAGGAGAGACCCAGTACTTC. The encoded protein is CATSSHQQGGETQYF.

The chain joins TRBV9 to TRBJ2-3, with 12 bases fitting TRBD1. V lost 4 bases and J lost 3; bases outside the gene matches: 6. This CDR3 has 16 residues. Looked up from germline, CDR1 is SGDLS and CDR2 is YYNGEE. Written as DNA, the CDR3 is TGTGCCAGCAGCTCCGGGACAGGGGGCAATACAGATACGCAGTATTTT. Protein: CASSSGTGGNTDTQYF. The full variable domain, its missing parts supplied by reference TRBV9 and TRBJ2-3, is DSGVTQTPKHLITATGQRVTLRCSPRSGDLSVYWYQQSLDQGLQFLIQYYNGEERAKGNILERFSAQQFPDLHSELNLSSLELGDSALYFCASSSGTGGNTDTQYFGPGTRLTVL.

The chain combines TRBV5-1 with TRBJ1-1; possible D gene TRBD1, 5 bases. The germline V gene has CDR1 SGHRS and CDR2 YFSETQ. The CDR3 has 16 amino acids. V was pared by 3 bases and J by 0 bases, with 15 bases between. The CDR3 protein is CASSSGLALMNTEAFF. CDR3 coding DNA: TGCGCCAGCAGCTCGGGACTGGCCTTAATGAACACTGAAGCTTTCTTT.

The chain couples TRBV10-3 to TRBJ2-5, with a possible D match to TRBD2 (5 bases). The V gene's germline CDR1 is ENHRY and CDR2 SYGVKD. The germline V and J ends were trimmed by 6 bases and 2 bases, with 13 bases remaining between them. The CDR3 consists of 14 residues. CDR3: CAIRGGSGQETQYF. The CDR3, as DNA: TGTGCCATCAGGGGTGGGTCGGGGCAAGAGACCCAGTACTTC.

This clone was recorded only once. The V call is TRBV28, the J call TRBJ2-3, with a weak D call TRBD2 (6 bases). V lost 7 bases, J lost 3 bases, and 29 bases lay in between. Germline V lookup: CDR1 MDHEN, CDR2 SYDVKM. This CDR3 has 19 amino acids. The CDR3 sequence: CASTKLSGPRARVTDTQYF. The CDR3 DNA sequence: TGTGCCAGCACCAAACTCAGCGGGCCCCGCGCACGGGTAACAGATACGCAGTATTTT. Variable domain in full (rest from reference TRBV28 and TRBJ2-3): DVKVTQSSRYLVKRTGEKVFLECVQDMDHENMFWYRQDPGLGLRLIYFSYDVKMKEKGDIPEGYSVSREKKERFSLILESASTNQTSMYLCASTKLSGPRARVTDTQYFGPGTRLTVL.

The rearrangement joins TRBV27 to TRBJ1-6; 7 positions agree with TRBD1. The J segment lost 9 bases and the V segment lost 6 bases, leaving 20 bases of the junction unmatched. Germline CDR1 and CDR2: MNHEY and SMNVEV (reference sequence). The length of the CDR3 is 18 residues. This chain's CDR3 is CASRPTTGGTVLFSPLHF. CDR3 sequence (DNA): TGTGCCAGCAGGCCTACAACCGGGGGGACAGTTCTCTTTTCACCCCTCCACTTT.

The chain links TRBV11-3 to TRBJ2-1, with D unresolved. This CDR3 is 13 amino acids long. Trimming took 4 bases from V and 3 from J, leaving 7 bases between them. CDR1 and CDR2 (germline): SGHNT, YENEEA. Here the CDR3 DNA reads TGTGCCAGCAGCTCCGCGTACTACAATGAGCAGTTCTTC. This codes for CASSSAYYNEQFF.

The chain is built from TRBV27 and TRBJ2-7; no clear D gene. CDR1 is MNHEY, CDR2 SMNVEV, per germline (reference sequence). The CDR3 totals 13 residues. V was shortened by 5 bases and J by 4 bases, with 12 bases between the two germline ends. CDR3 amino acids: CASSPGGLYEQYF. Here the CDR3 DNA reads TGTGCCAGCAGTCCTGGTGGGCTATACGAGCAGTACTTC.

The chain combines TRBV18 with TRBJ2-1, with D unclear. The V gene's germline CDR1 is KGHSH and CDR2 LQKENI. The CDR3 is made up of 17 amino acids. Trimming pared 2 bases from V and 1 base from J, leaving 15 bases between. CDR3 residues: CASSPLFSVLSYNEQFF. The DNA of the CDR3 is TGTGCCAGCTCACCATTATTCAGCGTCTTATCCTACAATGAGCAGTTCTTC.

The V and J genes are TRBV5-1 and TRBJ2-3; no reliable D call. CDR3 length: 14 amino acids. With 0 bases removed from V and 3 bases from J, the gap between germline ends came to 8 bases. Germline-derived CDR1 and CDR2 are SGHRS and YFSETQ. DNA for the CDR3: TGCGCCAGCAGCTTGGTACCGGTGACAGATACGCAGTATTTT. Protein sequence: CASSLVPVTDTQYF.

The V call is TRBV7-9, the J call TRBJ1-2; D remains ambiguous. Germline V gene sequence: CDR1 SEHNR, CDR2 FQNEAQ (reference sequence). This CDR3 has 13 amino acids. V lost 2 bases to trimming and J lost 1 base, with 5 bases between them. The CDR3 DNA reads TGTGCCAGCAGCTTAAACAATAACTATGGCTACACCTTC. Translation: CASSLNNNYGYTF.

The chain links TRBV4-1 to TRBJ2-4; D tentatively reads TRBD1 or TRBD2 (6 bases each). The germline V gene encodes CDR1 MGHRA and CDR2 YSYEKL. The ends were cut back, 1 base at V and 7 bases at J, with 14 bases in the middle. The CDR3 spans 15 residues. The CDR3 loop is CASSQVTGGRNIQYF. CDR3 bases: TGCGCCAGCAGCCAAGTGACCGGGGGCCGGAACATTCAGTACTTC.

The V call is TRBV29-1, the J call TRBJ2-5, with 8 positions matching TRBD2. Germline V gene data show CDR1 as SQVTM and CDR2 as ANQGSEA. The ends lost 4 bases at V and 6 bases at J; junction bases unmatched: 7. The CDR3 consists of 13 residues. For the CDR3, the DNA is TGCAGCGTTGTCGCGGGAGGTCTGAAGACCCAGTACTTC. This codes for CSVVAGGLKTQYF.

The V call is TRBV6-6, the J call TRBJ1-5; TRBD1 aligns across 7 bases. This CDR3 is built from 15 residues. V lost 5 bases, J lost 4 bases, and 8 bases stayed unmatched. The germline V gene encodes CDR1 MNHNY and CDR2 SVGAGI (reference sequence). CDR3: CASSHPGTVNQPQHF. The CDR3, as DNA: TGTGCCAGCAGTCATCCAGGGACAGTAAATCAGCCCCAGCATTTT.

This clone has more than one count but fewer than ten. This sequence joins TRBV19 and TRBJ2-7, with D perhaps TRBD2 (6 bases). Per germline, CDR1 LNHDA and CDR2 SQIVND (reference sequence). The CDR3 totals 13 residues. The V end lost 6 bases, the J end lost 4 bases, and 13 bases lay between the germline ends. The CDR3 bases are TGTGCCAGTAGCACGACTAGTAGTTACGAGCAGTACTTC. Protein: CASSTTSSYEQYF.

The chain recombines TRBV11-2 with TRBJ2-7; TRBD2 matches at 7 bases. V lost 5 bases and J lost 5; bases outside the gene matches: 9. The CDR3 consists of 14 residues. Germline V gene lookup returns CDR1 SGHAT and CDR2 FQNNGV. The CDR3: CASSPFGGGNEQYF. CDR3 nucleotide sequence: TGTGCCAGCAGCCCCTTCGGGGGAGGGAACGAGCAGTACTTC.

The chain is built from TRBV28 and TRBJ2-2; the D gene is possibly TRBD1 (6 bases). Trimming left V 4 bases short and J 4 bases short, with 22 bases between. Germline V gene data show CDR1 as MDHEN and CDR2 as SYDVKM. The CDR3 consists of 18 residues. The CDR3 region has the DNA TGTGCCAGCAGTTCAATCCCCTCTTGGGGACACGCCACCGGGGAGCTGTTTTTT. Encoded protein: CASSSIPSWGHATGELFF.

The chain uses TRBV20-1 and TRBJ2-1, with 7 positions matching TRBD2. Trimming cost V 3 bases and J 7 bases; bases outside gene matches: 9. CDR3 size: 14 residues. Germline V gene data show CDR1 as DFQATT and CDR2 as SNEGSKA (reference sequence). CDR3 in DNA: TGCAGTGCTAGTACAAGGCGGGAGCGAAATGAGCAGTTCTTC. Amino acids: CSASTRRERNEQFF.

The V and J genes are TRBV4-3 and TRBJ1-1; no reliable D call. The length of the CDR3 is 14 residues. Trimming left V 1 base short and J 2 bases short, with 8 bases between. From germline, CDR1 is LGHNA and CDR2 YSLEER. DNA for the CDR3: TGCGCCAGCAGCCAAGTTCGACGTAACACTGAAGCTTTCTTT. Translated: CASSQVRRNTEAFF.